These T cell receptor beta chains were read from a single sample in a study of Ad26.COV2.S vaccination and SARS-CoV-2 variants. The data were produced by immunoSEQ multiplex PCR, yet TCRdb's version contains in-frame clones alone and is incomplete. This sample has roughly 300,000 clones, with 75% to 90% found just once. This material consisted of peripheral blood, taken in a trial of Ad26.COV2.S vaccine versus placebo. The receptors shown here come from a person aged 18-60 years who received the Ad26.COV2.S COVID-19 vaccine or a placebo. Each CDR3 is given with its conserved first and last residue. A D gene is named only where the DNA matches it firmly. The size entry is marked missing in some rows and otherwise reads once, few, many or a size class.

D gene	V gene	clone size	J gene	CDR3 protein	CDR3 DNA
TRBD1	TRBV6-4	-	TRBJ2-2	CASSRQGAGELFF	TGTGCCAGCAGCCGACAGGGGGCCGGGGAGCTGTTTTTT
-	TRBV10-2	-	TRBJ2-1	CASSERDNSYNEQFF	TGCGCCAGCAGTGAGCGGGACAACTCCTACAATGAGCAGTTCTTC
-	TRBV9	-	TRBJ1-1	CASSVQGGTEAFF	TGTGCCAGCAGCGTACAGGGAGGGACTGAAGCTTTCTTT
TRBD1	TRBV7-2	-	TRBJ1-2	CASSPGGTYGYTF	TGTGCCAGCAGCCCAGGGGGCACTTATGGCTACACCTTC
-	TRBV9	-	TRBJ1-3	CASSQAGVSGNTIYF	TGTGCCAGCAGCCAAGCCGGGGTCTCTGGAAACACCATATATTTT
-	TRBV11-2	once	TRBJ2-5	CASSLGLKETQYF	TGTGCCAGCAGCTTGGGACTTAAAGAGACCCAGTACTTC
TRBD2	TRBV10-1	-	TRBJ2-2	CASSGLAGGYTGELFF	TGCGCCAGTTCCGGACTAGCGGGGGGATACACCGGGGAGCTGTTTTTT
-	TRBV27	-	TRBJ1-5	CASSQTGLNNQPQHF	TGTGCCAGCAGTCAGACAGGTCTAAACAATCAGCCCCAGCATTTT
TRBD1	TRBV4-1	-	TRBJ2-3	CASSGEWAGGDSLAGTDTQYF	TGCGCCAGCAGCGGAGAGTGGGCAGGGGGCGATAGCCTCGCTGGCACAGATACGCAGTATTTT
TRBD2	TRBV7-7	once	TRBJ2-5	CASSLGAGDQETQYF	TGTGCCAGCAGCTTAGGGGCGGGAGACCAAGAGACCCAGTACTTC
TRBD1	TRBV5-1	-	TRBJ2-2	CASSFGQGVSNTGELFF	TGCGCCAGCAGCTTTGGACAGGGGGTGTCGAACACCGGGGAGCTGTTTTTT
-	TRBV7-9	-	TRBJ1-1	CASSPRWVTEAFF	TGTGCCAGCAGCCCCCGTTGGGTCACTGAAGCTTTCTTT
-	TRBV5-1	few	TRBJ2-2	CASSWAPNTGELFF	TGCGCCAGCAGCTGGGCGCCGAACACCGGGGAGCTGTTTTTT
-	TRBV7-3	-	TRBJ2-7	CASCNPVQAYEQYF	TGTGCCAGCTGCAACCCGGTCCAGGCCTACGAGCAGTACTTC
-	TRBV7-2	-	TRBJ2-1	CASSMAGAFNEQFF	TGTGCCAGCAGCATGGCTGGGGCTTTCAATGAGCAGTTCTTC
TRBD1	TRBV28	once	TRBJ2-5	CASTPLRDRQETQYF	TGTGCCAGCACCCCCCTCCGGGACAGACAAGAGACCCAGTACTTC
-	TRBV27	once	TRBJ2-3	CASSSERDTDTQYF	TGTGCCAGCAGTTCTGAAAGAGATACAGATACGCAGTATTTT
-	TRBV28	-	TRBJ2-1	CASRKGEAYNEQFF	TGTGCCAGCAGGAAGGGAGAGGCCTACAATGAGCAGTTCTTC
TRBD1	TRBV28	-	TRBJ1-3	CASSPQGALNTIYF	TGTGCCAGCAGCCCACAGGGGGCCCTAAACACCATATATTTT
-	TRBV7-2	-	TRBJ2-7	CASSPLGAGGIYEQYF	TGTGCCAGCAGCCCCCTCGGGGCAGGGGGGATCTACGAGCAGTACTTC
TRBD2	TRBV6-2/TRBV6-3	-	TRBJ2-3	CASSTRLAGVTDTQYF	TGTGCCAGCAGTACTCGCTTAGCGGGGGTCACAGATACGCAGTATTTT